This TCR beta chain was captured by sequencing in a study of CD8+CD57+ T cells in acquired aplastic anemia. The use of genomic DNA as template underpinned the TCR beta VDJ and CDR3 profiling. TCRdb re-called the reads with MiXCR, one entry per CDR3 protein. The sample lists approximately 170,000 distinct CDR3 sequences; approximately 51% were seen once. Sequenced patients had shown CD8+CD57+ cell expansion by flow cytometry. The clonotype originates from a human donor with aplastic anemia. The sequenced sample was sorted CD4+, CD8+, or CD8+CD57+ T cells (not recorded which) from PBMCs.

CDR3 sequence (DNA): TGCGCCAGCAGCGACAGGACCGGGGAGCTGTTTTTT. It yields the protein CASSDRTGELFF. This chain links TRBV10-1 with TRBJ2-2, with a possible D match to TRBD1 (6 bases). The CDR3 consists of 12 residues. CDR1 is WNHNN, CDR2 SYGVQD, per germline (reference sequence). Trimming shortened V by 6 bases and J by 5 bases, and 7 bases separated the two germline ends.